These T cell receptor beta chains were read from a single sample in a study of CD8+CD57+ T cells in acquired aplastic anemia. TCRdb re-called the reads through MiXCR, storing one row per CDR3 protein. The table shows a few hundred thousand distinct CDR3 sequences, with 56% occurring only once. The sequenced sample consisted of sorted CD4+, CD8+, or CD8+CD57+ T cells (not recorded which) from PBMCs. All receptors derive from a human donor with severe aplastic anemia or a healthy control (not recorded which). Each CDR3 is given with its conserved first and last residue. Each record gives: J gene, D gene, V gene, clone size, CDR3 length, CDR3 protein, CDR3 DNA. The D gene is left open where the match is weak. Clone size is given for some rows only: seen once, a few or many times, or a class if the clone is expanded.

J: TRBJ2-5; D: -; V: TRBV29-1; size: -; length: 12; CDR3: CSVVGDLETQYF; DNA: TGCAGCGTTGTAGGTGACTTGGAGACCCAGTACTTC
J: TRBJ2-7; D: -; V: TRBV12-3/TRBV12-4; size: -; length: 14; CDR3: CASSTSQGMHEQYF; DNA: TGTGCCAGCAGCACCTCTCAGGGGATGCACGAGCAGTACTTC
J: TRBJ1-3; D: -; V: TRBV15; size: -; length: 14; CDR3: CATSRPGEGNTIYF; DNA: TGTGCCACCAGCCGCCCAGGGGAGGGAAACACCATATATTTT
J: TRBJ2-5; D: TRBD1; V: TRBV20-1; size: -; length: 13; CDR3: CSALQGAQETQYF; DNA: TGCAGTGCTCTACAGGGGGCGCAAGAGACCCAGTACTTC
J: TRBJ1-4; D: TRBD1; V: TRBV12-3/TRBV12-4; size: -; length: 14; CDR3: CASSLGQGVEKLFF; DNA: TGTGCCAGCAGTTTAGGACAGGGGGTTGAAAAACTGTTTTTT
J: TRBJ2-7; D: TRBD1; V: TRBV2; size: -; length: 14; CDR3: CASSEQGAVYEQYF; DNA: TGTGCCAGCAGTGAACAGGGGGCGGTTTACGAGCAGTACTTC
J: TRBJ2-4; D: -; V: TRBV10-1; size: -; length: 17; CDR3: CASIQASVFLAKNIQYF; DNA: TGCGCCAGCATTCAGGCTAGCGTTTTCTTAGCCAAAAACATTCAGTACTTC
J: TRBJ2-7; D: TRBD1; V: TRBV7-9; size: -; length: 13; CDR3: CASSYGQAYEQYF; DNA: TGTGCCAGCAGCTATGGACAGGCCTACGAGCAGTACTTC
J: TRBJ2-7; D: -; V: TRBV7-2; size: -; length: 14; CDR3: CASSPRGVSYEQYF; DNA: TGTGCCAGCAGCCCCCGTGGGGTTTCCTACGAGCAGTACTTC
J: TRBJ2-3; D: TRBD2; V: TRBV10-1; size: -; length: 15; CDR3: CASSYVGLADDTQYF; DNA: TGTGCCAGCAGTTACGTAGGACTAGCGGACGATACGCAGTATTTT
J: TRBJ2-3; D: TRBD2; V: TRBV5-1; size: many; length: 16; CDR3: CASSLGAGALTDTQYF; DNA: TGCGCCAGCAGCTTAGGAGCGGGGGCGTTGACAGATACGCAGTATTTT
J: TRBJ1-1; D: -; V: TRBV12-3/TRBV12-4; size: -; length: 13; CDR3: CASSLALATEAFF; DNA: TGTGCCAGCAGTTTAGCGCTAGCCACTGAAGCTTTCTTT
J: TRBJ2-7; D: -; V: TRBV20-1; size: -; length: 14; CDR3: CSATGTGSSYEQYF; DNA: TGCAGTGCCACTGGGACTGGGAGCTCCTACGAGCAGTACTTC
J: TRBJ2-2; D: -; V: TRBV10-3; size: -; length: 14; CDR3: CAISESAGLGELFF; DNA: TGTGCCATCAGTGAATCTGCGGGACTCGGGGAGCTGTTTTTC
J: TRBJ2-7; D: -; V: TRBV14; size: once; length: 12; CDR3: CASSRGYYEQYF; DNA: TGTGCCAGCAGTAGGGGGTACTACGAGCAGTACTTC
J: TRBJ1-6; D: -; V: TRBV12-3/TRBV12-4; size: -; length: 15; CDR3: CASNKASTAKSPLHF; DNA: TGTGCCAGCAATAAAGCGTCAACAGCGAAGTCACCCCTCCACTTT
J: TRBJ2-7; D: TRBD1; V: TRBV5-1; size: many; length: 15; CDR3: CASSRGNRGPYEQYF; DNA: TGCGCCAGCAGCCGCGGTAACAGGGGGCCCTACGAGCAGTACTTC
J: TRBJ2-7; D: -; V: TRBV5-1; size: once; length: 13; CDR3: CASSLQSFYEQYF; DNA: TGCGCCAGCAGCTTGCAAAGTTTCTACGAGCAGTACTTC
J: TRBJ1-3; D: -; V: TRBV13; size: many; length: 15; CDR3: CASSLRVGLENTIYF; DNA: TGTGCCAGCAGCTTACGAGTAGGGTTGGAGAACACCATATATTTT
J: TRBJ1-2; D: -; V: TRBV7-8; size: once; length: 16; CDR3: CASSQEQADLDYGYTF; DNA: TGTGCCAGCAGCCAAGAACAGGCGGACCTAGACTATGGCTACACCTTC
J: TRBJ2-7; D: -; V: TRBV20-1; size: -; length: 12; CDR3: CSATTATYEQYF; DNA: TGCAGTGCTACGACAGCCACCTACGAGCAGTACTTC
J: TRBJ2-1; D: TRBD2; V: TRBV5-1; size: once; length: 15; CDR3: CASDTNPGGGGEQFF; DNA: TGCGCCAGCGACACAAACCCCGGGGGGGGTGGCGAGCAGTTCTTC
J: TRBJ1-1; D: -; V: TRBV7-9; size: few; length: 10; CDR3: CASSLNEAFF; DNA: TGTGCCAGCAGCTTAAATGAAGCTTTCTTT
J: TRBJ2-2; D: TRBD2; V: TRBV7-3; size: -; length: 16; CDR3: CASRLAGGQATGELFF; DNA: TGTGCCAGCAGACTAGCGGGAGGGCAGGCGACCGGGGAGCTGTTTTTT
J: TRBJ1-3; D: -; V: TRBV7-9; size: -; length: 17; CDR3: CASSFEVGASSGNTIYF; DNA: TGTGCCAGCAGCTTTGAGGTGGGGGCTAGCTCTGGAAACACCATATATTTT
J: TRBJ2-3; D: TRBD2; V: TRBV25-1; size: -; length: 17; CDR3: CASSEWASGGTTDTQYF; DNA: TGTGCCAGCAGTGAATGGGCTAGCGGGGGGACCACAGATACGCAGTATTTT
J: TRBJ1-2; D: -; V: TRBV9; size: -; length: 14; CDR3: CASTPLEGNYGYTF; DNA: TGTGCCAGCACCCCACTGGAGGGTAACTATGGCTACACCTTC
J: TRBJ2-7; D: TRBD1; V: TRBV19; size: once; length: 15; CDR3: CASSIMGQTSYEQYF; DNA: TGTGCCAGTAGTATAATGGGACAGACCTCCTACGAGCAGTACTTC
J: TRBJ2-5; D: TRBD2; V: TRBV20-1; size: once; length: 17; CDR3: CSASPSLSAGGEETQYF; DNA: TGCAGTGCTAGCCCCTCGCTTAGCGCGGGAGGGGAGGAGACCCAGTACTTC
J: TRBJ1-2; D: -; V: TRBV3-1; size: many; length: 10; CDR3: CASSPDGYTF; DNA: TGTGCCAGCAGCCCAGATGGCTACACCTTC
J: TRBJ1-1; D: -; V: TRBV5-1; size: -; length: 13; CDR3: CASSLAPDSEAFF; DNA: TGCGCCAGCAGCTTGGCCCCTGACAGTGAAGCTTTCTTT
J: TRBJ1-6; D: -; V: TRBV5-4; size: -; length: 15; CDR3: CASSDRKGHGSPLHF; DNA: TGTGCCAGCAGCGACCGCAAGGGGCACGGTTCACCCCTCCACTTT
J: TRBJ2-5; D: -; V: TRBV20-1; size: -; length: 10; CDR3: CSVPQETQYF; DNA: TGCAGTGTCCCTCAAGAGACCCAGTACTTC
J: TRBJ2-7; D: -; V: TRBV20-1; size: -; length: 15; CDR3: CSASSPQRDSYEQYF; DNA: TGCAGTGCCAGCAGCCCCCAGAGGGACTCCTACGAGCAGTACTTC
J: TRBJ1-5; D: -; V: TRBV12-3/TRBV12-4; size: -; length: 13; CDR3: CASSFEHNQPQHF; DNA: TGTGCCAGCAGTTTCGAACACAATCAGCCCCAGCATTTT
J: TRBJ1-2; D: -; V: TRBV3-1; size: many; length: 14; CDR3: CASSLPDSNYGYTF; DNA: TGTGCCAGCAGCCTCCCAGACAGTAACTATGGCTACACCTTC
J: TRBJ1-2; D: -; V: TRBV25-1; size: -; length: 11; CDR3: CASSETAGYTF; DNA: TGTGCCAGCAGCGAGACAGCTGGCTACACCTTC
J: TRBJ1-6; D: TRBD1; V: TRBV6-2/TRBV6-3; size: -; length: 14; CDR3: CASIRQGGNSPLHF; DNA: TGTGCCAGCATCAGACAGGGGGGTAATTCACCCCTCCACTTT
J: TRBJ2-1; D: TRBD1; V: TRBV20-1; size: -; length: 14; CDR3: CSARTGVFGYEQFF; DNA: TGCAGTGCTAGGACAGGGGTTTTTGGGTATGAGCAGTTCTTC
J: TRBJ1-1; D: TRBD1; V: TRBV6-4; size: many; length: 14; CDR3: CASRAGTGGTEAFF; DNA: TGTGCCAGCAGAGCCGGGACAGGGGGCACTGAAGCTTTCTTT
J: TRBJ2-3; D: TRBD2; V: TRBV7-2; size: many; length: 14; CDR3: CASSETGGPNTQYF; DNA: TGTGCCAGCAGCGAGACGGGGGGGCCCAATACGCAGTATTTT
J: TRBJ2-7; D: -; V: TRBV24-1; size: -; length: 16; CDR3: CATSDSTGEGIYEQYF; DNA: TGTGCCACCAGTGACTCGACGGGGGAAGGAATCTACGAGCAGTACTTC
J: TRBJ1-2; D: -; V: TRBV7-9; size: many; length: 12; CDR3: CASSFAGEGYTF; DNA: TGTGCCAGCAGCTTTGCAGGTGAAGGCTACACCTTC
J: TRBJ2-1; D: TRBD1; V: TRBV9; size: -; length: 16; CDR3: CTSSVDRESSYNEQFF; DNA: TGTACCAGCAGCGTAGACAGGGAAAGCTCCTACAATGAGCAGTTCTTC
J: TRBJ1-6; D: -; V: TRBV10-3; size: few; length: 13; CDR3: CAISYDNNSPLHF; DNA: TGTGCCATCTCTTACGACAATAATTCACCCCTCCACTTT
J: TRBJ2-7; D: TRBD2; V: TRBV5-1; size: -; length: 14; CDR3: CASSLRAGEGEQYF; DNA: TGCGCCAGCAGCTTGAGAGCGGGAGAGGGGGAGCAGTACTTC
J: TRBJ2-5; D: TRBD2; V: TRBV20-1; size: -; length: 13; CDR3: CSARYSGSETQYF; DNA: TGCAGTGCTAGATATAGCGGGAGCGAGACCCAGTACTTC
J: TRBJ1-5; D: -; V: TRBV25-1; size: once; length: 15; CDR3: CASSWTVDSNQPQHF; DNA: TGTGCCAGCAGTTGGACAGTCGATAGCAATCAGCCCCAGCATTTT
J: TRBJ2-2; D: TRBD2; V: TRBV20-1; size: -; length: 17; CDR3: CSARALTSGLNTGELFF; DNA: TGCAGTGCTAGAGCTTTGACTAGCGGCCTGAACACCGGGGAGCTGTTTTTT
J: TRBJ2-1; D: -; V: TRBV9; size: many; length: 15; CDR3: CASSVDGPSYNEQFF; DNA: TGTGCCAGCAGCGTAGATGGGCCCTCCTACAATGAGCAGTTCTTC
J: TRBJ1-5; D: TRBD1; V: TRBV13; size: many; length: 15; CDR3: CASSLGTGDNQPQHF; DNA: TGTGCCAGCAGCTTAGGGACAGGGGACAATCAGCCCCAGCATTTT
J: TRBJ1-2; D: -; V: TRBV29-1; size: -; length: 15; CDR3: CSVDVSTDLNYGYTF; DNA: TGCAGCGTTGATGTCTCTACAGATCTTAACTATGGCTACACCTTC
J: TRBJ2-3; D: TRBD1; V: TRBV7-2; size: -; length: 15; CDR3: CASRIDRDRPDTQYF; DNA: TGTGCCAGCAGGATCGACAGGGATCGCCCAGATACGCAGTATTTT
J: TRBJ2-7; D: -; V: TRBV7-9; size: -; length: 12; CDR3: CASSSDIYEQYF; DNA: TGTGCCAGCAGCTCCGACATCTACGAGCAGTACTTC
J: TRBJ1-1; D: -; V: TRBV10-3; size: -; length: 13; CDR3: CAISERLNTEAFF; DNA: TGTGCCATCAGTGAGCGACTGAACACTGAAGCTTTCTTT
J: TRBJ2-6; D: -; V: TRBV2; size: many; length: 14; CDR3: CASSDRTGANVLTF; DNA: TGTGCCAGCAGTGACAGGACTGGGGCCAACGTCCTGACTTTC
J: TRBJ1-6; D: TRBD1; V: TRBV29-1; size: few; length: 13; CDR3: CSVRTGDNSPLHF; DNA: TGCAGCGTCCGGACAGGTGATAATTCACCCCTCCACTTT
J: TRBJ1-6; D: TRBD1; V: TRBV27; size: many; length: 13; CDR3: CASSWTGNSPLHF; DNA: TGTGCCAGCAGTTGGACAGGAAATTCACCCCTCCACTTT
J: TRBJ2-2; D: -; V: TRBV4-3; size: -; length: 13; CDR3: CASSQVGIRELFF; DNA: TGCGCCAGCAGCCAAGTTGGCATCCGGGAGCTGTTTTTT
J: TRBJ2-7; D: TRBD1; V: TRBV15; size: few; length: 15; CDR3: CATSRGGTEKYEQYF; DNA: TGTGCCACCAGCAGAGGTGGGACAGAGAAGTACGAGCAGTACTTC